This T cell receptor (beta chain) was obtained from a study of blood T cell repertoires in COVID-19 (dated by TCRdb to between 2020 and 2021). About the investigation overall: Samples from collaborators originated in the United States, Italy and Spain and spanned both the acute and convalescent phases of COVID-19. Subjects who had been exposed to COVID-19, were actively infected with it, or had recovered from it provided the deeply sampled blood TCRbeta repertoires that made up the dataset. HLA class I and class II types, where available, came from metadata supplied by the sample provider rather than from assay-based typing. The repertoires were released in a freely available public database meant as a resource for research on the immune response to SARS-CoV-2. The samples were drawn from the first 160 participants of the ongoing ImmuneRACE study and from 1,254 subjects provided by 6 global collaborators. The sample metadata nearly always contained a de-identified subject ID, COVID-19 status, age in years and sex. The material from the prospective study consisted of cDNA or gDNA derived from T cells, B-cell-depleted T cells, or PBMCs.

Each collaborating institution followed its own protocols to collect whole blood in K2EDTA tubes. Collaborator samples were shipped for TCRbeta analysis as frozen whole blood, isolated PBMCs, or DNA extracted from either sample type. Relative to germline, V is 0 bases shorter and J is 2 bases shorter, with 13 bases between their ends. CDR1 LNHNV and CDR2 YYDKDF are derived from the germline V gene (reference sequence). The cysteine opens and the phenylalanine closes a CDR3 of 16 amino acids. Here the CDR3 DNA is all that survives: 48 bases in frame from base 1. About this clone: Its specific antigen is unknown. The sample holds no much larger clone one base away, and base qualities are not on file.

TCRbeta CDR3 regions were amplified from genomic DNA using the immunoSEQ Assay, a bias-controlled multiplex PCR. Turning to the authors' computational methods: The number of nucleated cells in each sample was estimated from the amplification of reference gene primers within the assay. To quantify the absolute abundance of each unique TCRbeta CDR3 rearrangement, sequence reads were collapsed and filtered. For each sample, productive Simpson clonality was calculated as the square root of Simpson's diversity index across productive rearrangements. TCRdb retrieved this table from immuneACCESS and kept in-frame rearrangements only. Not all clones are present; in checked studies, unresolved V genes account for under half, and no reason is known for the remainder. V, J and clone size were drawn from that table, and D and trimming were deduced from the DNA. The sample table records under 120,000 clones; around 84% of these occur just once. The ten largest clones represent under 2.5% of the sample.

Study-wide findings and limitations: Clinical and demographic metadata were provided uncurated, with the amount varying by source and participant.

Sequenced: peripheral blood. The chain couples TRBV15 to TRBJ2-5; TRBD1 is a possible D gene, resting on 6 matching bases. The receptor comes from a human donor in a cohort sampled during active COVID-19. The CDR3 in this case is CATSRDVGQNQETQYF. The DNA sequence is given as TGTGCCACCAGCAGAGACGTCGGACAGAATCAAGAGACCCAGTACTTC.